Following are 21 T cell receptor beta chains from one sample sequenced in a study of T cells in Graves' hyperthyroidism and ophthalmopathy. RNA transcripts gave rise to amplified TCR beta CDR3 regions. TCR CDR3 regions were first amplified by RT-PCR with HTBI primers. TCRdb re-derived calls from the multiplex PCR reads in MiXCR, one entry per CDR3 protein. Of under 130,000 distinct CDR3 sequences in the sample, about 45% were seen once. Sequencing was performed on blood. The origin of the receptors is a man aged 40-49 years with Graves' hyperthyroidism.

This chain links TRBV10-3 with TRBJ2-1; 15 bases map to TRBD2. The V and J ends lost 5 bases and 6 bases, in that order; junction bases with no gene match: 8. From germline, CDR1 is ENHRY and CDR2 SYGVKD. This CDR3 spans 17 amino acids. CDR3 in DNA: TGTGCCATCAGTCTACCGGGACTAGCGGGGGGTGTCAATGAGCAGTTCTTC. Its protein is CAISLPGLAGGVNEQFF.

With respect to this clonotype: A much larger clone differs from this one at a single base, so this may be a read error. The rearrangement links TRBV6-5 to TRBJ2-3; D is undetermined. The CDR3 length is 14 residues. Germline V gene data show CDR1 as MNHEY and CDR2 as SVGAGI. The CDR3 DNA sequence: TGTGCCAGCAGTTACCTTGGGAAGGAAGATACGCATTATTTT. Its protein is CASSYLGKEDTHYF.

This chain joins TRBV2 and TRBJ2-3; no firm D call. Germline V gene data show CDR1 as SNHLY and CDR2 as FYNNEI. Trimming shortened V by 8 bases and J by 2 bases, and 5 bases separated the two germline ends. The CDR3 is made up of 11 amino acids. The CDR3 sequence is CASFTTDTQYF. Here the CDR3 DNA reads TGTGCCAGCTTTACCACAGATACGCAGTATTTT.

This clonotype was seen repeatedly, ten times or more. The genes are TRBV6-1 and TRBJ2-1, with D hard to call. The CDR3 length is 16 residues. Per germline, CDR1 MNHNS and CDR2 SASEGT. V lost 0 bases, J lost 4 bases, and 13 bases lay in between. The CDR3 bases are TGTGCCAGCAGTGAAGCAGCGTCCGGGCGGTACAATGAGCAGTTCTTC. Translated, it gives CASSEAASGRYNEQFF.

The CDR3 nucleotides read TGTGCCAGCAGTTTATTACAGGGCTTCCTTCACTATGGCTACACCTTC. It codes for CASSLLQGFLHYGYTF. The chain recombines TRBV28 with TRBJ1-2; D may be TRBD1 (6 bases). CDR3 length: 16 residues. The V end was cut by 1 base, the J end by 3 bases, with 15 bases between. The germline V gene has CDR1 MDHEN and CDR2 SYDVKM.

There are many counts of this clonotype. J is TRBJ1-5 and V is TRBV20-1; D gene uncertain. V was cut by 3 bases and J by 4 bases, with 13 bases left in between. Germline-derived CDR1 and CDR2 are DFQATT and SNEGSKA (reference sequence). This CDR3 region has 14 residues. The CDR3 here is CSASGQFYNQPQHF. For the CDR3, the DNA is TGCAGTGCTAGCGGCCAGTTCTATAATCAGCCCCAGCATTTT.

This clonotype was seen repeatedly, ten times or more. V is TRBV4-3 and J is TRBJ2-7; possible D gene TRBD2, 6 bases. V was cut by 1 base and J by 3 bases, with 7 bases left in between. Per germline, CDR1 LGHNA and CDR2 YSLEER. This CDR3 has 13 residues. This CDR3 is CASSQGLDYEQYF. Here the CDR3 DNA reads TGCGCCAGCAGCCAAGGACTAGACTACGAGCAGTACTTC.

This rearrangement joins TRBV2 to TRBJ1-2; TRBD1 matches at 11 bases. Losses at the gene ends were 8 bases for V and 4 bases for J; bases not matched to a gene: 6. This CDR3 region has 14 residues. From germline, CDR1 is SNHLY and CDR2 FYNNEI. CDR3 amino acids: CASRPGTGGYGYTF. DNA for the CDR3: TGTGCCAGCCGCCCCGGGACAGGGGGCTATGGCTACACCTTC.

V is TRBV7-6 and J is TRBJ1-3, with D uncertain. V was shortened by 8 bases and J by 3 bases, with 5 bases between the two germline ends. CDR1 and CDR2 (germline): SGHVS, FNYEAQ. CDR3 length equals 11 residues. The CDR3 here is CASLGGNTIYF. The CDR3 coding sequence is TGTGCCAGCCTCGGTGGAAACACCATATATTTT.

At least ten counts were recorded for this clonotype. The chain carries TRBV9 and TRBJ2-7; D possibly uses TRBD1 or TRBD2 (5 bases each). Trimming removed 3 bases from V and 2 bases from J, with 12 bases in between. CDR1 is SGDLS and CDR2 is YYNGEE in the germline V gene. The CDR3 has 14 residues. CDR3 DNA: TGTGCCAGCAGCGCGGGGACCGCCACCTACGAGCAGTACTTC. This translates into CASSAGTATYEQYF.

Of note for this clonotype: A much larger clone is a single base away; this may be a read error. The chain's CDR3 is CARSTRQGEGYTF. In nucleotides, the CDR3 is TGTGCCCGCTCAACCCGACAGGGAGAAGGCTACACCTTC. This chain joins TRBV18 and TRBJ1-2, with 7 bases lining up with TRBD1. Per germline, CDR1 KGHSH and CDR2 LQKENI. The CDR3 consists of 13 residues.

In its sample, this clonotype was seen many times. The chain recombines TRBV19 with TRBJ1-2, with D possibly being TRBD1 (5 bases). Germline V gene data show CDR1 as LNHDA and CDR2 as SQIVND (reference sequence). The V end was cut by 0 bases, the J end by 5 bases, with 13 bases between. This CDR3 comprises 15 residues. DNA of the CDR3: TGTGCCAGTAGTATAGAGACAGAGACTCCGTATGGCTACACCTTC. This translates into CASSIETETPYGYTF.

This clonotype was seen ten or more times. CDR3 residues: CASSYQGYEQYF. The DNA of the CDR3 is TGCGCCAGCAGTTACCAGGGGTACGAGCAGTACTTC. This sequence joins TRBV5-1 and TRBJ2-7; D possibly corresponds to TRBD1 (6 bases). V lost 5 bases to trimming and J lost 4 bases, with 10 bases between them. Germline V gene lookup returns CDR1 SGHRS and CDR2 YFSETQ. CDR3 length: 12 amino acids.

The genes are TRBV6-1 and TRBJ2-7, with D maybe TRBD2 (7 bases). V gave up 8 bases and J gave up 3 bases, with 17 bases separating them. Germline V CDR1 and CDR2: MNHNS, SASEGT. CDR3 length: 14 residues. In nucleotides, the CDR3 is TGTGCCAGCGGGGGGGGGGGGCCCGACTACGAGCAGTACTTC. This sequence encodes CASGGGGPDYEQYF.

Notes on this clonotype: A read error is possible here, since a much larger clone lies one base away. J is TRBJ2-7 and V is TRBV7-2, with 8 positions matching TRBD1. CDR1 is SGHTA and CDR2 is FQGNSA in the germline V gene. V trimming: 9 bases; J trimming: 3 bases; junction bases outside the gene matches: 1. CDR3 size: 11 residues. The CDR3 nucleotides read TGTGCCAGGGACAGGGACTACGAGCAGTACTTC. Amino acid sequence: CARDRDYEQYF.

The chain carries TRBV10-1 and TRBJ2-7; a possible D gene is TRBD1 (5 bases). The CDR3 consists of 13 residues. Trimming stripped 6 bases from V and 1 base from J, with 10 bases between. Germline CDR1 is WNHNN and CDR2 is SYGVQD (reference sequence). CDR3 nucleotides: TGCGCCAGCAGCTACAGGACGTCCTACGAGCAGTACTTC. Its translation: CASSYRTSYEQYF.

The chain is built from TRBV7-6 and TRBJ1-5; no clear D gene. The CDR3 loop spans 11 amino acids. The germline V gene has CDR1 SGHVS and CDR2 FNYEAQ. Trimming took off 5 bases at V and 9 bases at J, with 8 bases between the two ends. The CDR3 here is CASSTSGPQHF. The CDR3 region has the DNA TGTGCCAGCAGCACTAGCGGGCCCCAGCATTTT.

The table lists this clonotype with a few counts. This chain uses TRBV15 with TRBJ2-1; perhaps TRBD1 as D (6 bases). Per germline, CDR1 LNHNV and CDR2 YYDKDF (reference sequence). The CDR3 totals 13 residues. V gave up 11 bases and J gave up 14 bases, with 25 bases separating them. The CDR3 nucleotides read TGTGCCTGGAGTGTAGCAGGGGTCAGAGGCAAGTTCTTC. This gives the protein CAWSVAGVRGKFF.

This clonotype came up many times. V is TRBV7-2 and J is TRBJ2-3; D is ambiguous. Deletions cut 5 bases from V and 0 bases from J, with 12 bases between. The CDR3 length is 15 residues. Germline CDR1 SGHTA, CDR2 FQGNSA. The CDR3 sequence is CASSPTSTSTDTQYF. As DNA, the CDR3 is TGTGCCAGCAGCCCTACCTCGACTAGCACAGATACGCAGTATTTT.

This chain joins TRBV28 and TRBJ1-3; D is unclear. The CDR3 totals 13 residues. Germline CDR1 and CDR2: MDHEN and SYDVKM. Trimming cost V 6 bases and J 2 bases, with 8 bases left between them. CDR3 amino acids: CASRRVPGNTIYF. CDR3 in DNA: TGTGCCAGCAGGAGGGTCCCTGGAAACACCATATATTTT.

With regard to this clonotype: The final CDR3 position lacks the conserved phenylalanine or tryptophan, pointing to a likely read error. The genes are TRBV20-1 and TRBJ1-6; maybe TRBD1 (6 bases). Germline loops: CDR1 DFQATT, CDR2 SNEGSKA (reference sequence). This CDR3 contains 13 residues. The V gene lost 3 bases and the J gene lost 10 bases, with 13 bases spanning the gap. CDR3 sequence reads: CSASGQGSSPLHL. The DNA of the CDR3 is TGCAGTGCTAGTGGGCAGGGGTCGTCACCCCTCCACCTT.